These 18 T cell receptor beta chains came from one sample sequenced in a study of resident and recirculating memory T cells in vitiligo. The protocol was immunoSEQ multiplex PCR, while the TCRdb copy is restricted to in-frame clones and leaves out a portion. This sample has around 40,000 clones, with approximately 91% found just once. Sequenced material: blood. Receptors were obtained from a male donor with vitiligo.

The gene calls are TRBV7-2 and TRBJ2-3, with a tentative D call TRBD2 (5 bases). Germline values: CDR1 SGHTA, CDR2 FQGNSA. V lost 6 bases and J 8 bases, leaving 21 bases between the germline ends. The CDR3 consists of 15 residues. CDR3 residues: CASRPAGGNPGTQYF. The CDR3 bases are TGTGCCAGCAGGCCGGCGGGCGGCAACCCCGGTACGCAGTATTTT.

The chain recombines TRBV4-2 with TRBJ2-3; 10 positions match TRBD2. V shed 2 bases, J shed 4 bases, and the junction held 6 bases outside the gene matches. Germline V CDR1 and CDR2: LGHNA, YNFKEQ. The CDR3 contains 16 residues. The CDR3, as DNA: TGTGCCAGCAGCCAACCGGAGCGGGGGGGCCCAGATACGCAGTATTTT. Protein product: CASSQPERGGPDTQYF.

In its sample, this clone was seen once. This rearrangement joins TRBV4-3 to TRBJ2-2; D unclear. CDR1 is LGHNA and CDR2 is YSLEER in the germline V gene. Trimming took 3 bases from V and 5 from J, leaving 13 bases between them. The CDR3 extends over 15 amino acids. CDR3 sequence reads: CASSHGHPGTGELFF. Here the CDR3 DNA reads TGCGCCAGCAGCCATGGGCACCCTGGGACCGGGGAGCTGTTTTTT.

This chain joins TRBV13 and TRBJ2-7, with 10 bases lining up with TRBD1. In germline, CDR1 is PRHDT, CDR2 FYEKMQ (reference sequence). This CDR3 is 15 amino acids long. J was trimmed by 5 bases and V by 4 bases; bases with no gene match: 8. The CDR3 region has the DNA TGTGCCAGCAGCTCGTTCCCCGGGACAGGGGACGAGCAGTACTTC. Its protein product is CASSSFPGTGDEQYF.

The CDR3 region is CASSFGQGHEQYF. CDR3 DNA sequence: TGTGCCAGCAGCTTCGGTCAGGGGCACGAGCAGTACTTC. This chain uses TRBV5-4 with TRBJ2-7; TRBD1 might be the D (6 bases). The CDR3 runs to 13 residues. V lost 2 bases and J 5 bases, leaving 11 bases between the germline ends. Germline lookup yields CDR1 SGHNT and CDR2 YYREEE (reference sequence).

V gene TRBV4-1 combines with J gene TRBJ2-7; 10 bases map to TRBD2. Germline V gene lookup returns CDR1 MGHRA and CDR2 YSYEKL. The V gene end was trimmed by 1 base and the J gene end by 2 bases; junction bases not matched to a gene: 5. This CDR3 comprises 16 residues. CDR3 sequence (DNA): TGCGCCAGCAGCCAAGCTCTACTAGCGGGGACCTACGAGCAGTACTTC. Residues: CASSQALLAGTYEQYF.

This CDR3 reads CASSLAFDGYTF. CDR3 DNA sequence: TGTGCCAGCAGTTTGGCTTTTGATGGCTACACCTTC. This chain uses TRBV28 with TRBJ1-2, with D uncertain. The CDR3 is 12 residues long. From germline, CDR1 is MDHEN and CDR2 SYDVKM. Trimming took 3 bases from V and 6 from J, leaving 8 bases between them.

The chain has TRBV27 and TRBJ1-2; 7 bases are shared with TRBD1. This CDR3 contains 15 residues. V shed 4 bases and J 7 bases; nucleotides not matched to a gene: 12. CDR1 and CDR2 from the germline V gene are MNHEY and SMNVEV (reference sequence). The CDR3: CASSSRDSHRAGYTF. Written as DNA, the CDR3 is TGTGCCAGCAGTTCTAGGGACAGCCACCGGGCTGGCTACACCTTC.

This clone was detected only once. CDR3 bases: TGTGCCAGCAGATTGAGGGTCGGACATGAGCAGTTCTTC. It yields the protein CASRLRVGHEQFF. The chain combines TRBV2 with TRBJ2-1; D is possibly TRBD2 (5 bases). In germline, CDR1 is SNHLY, CDR2 FYNNEI. The CDR3 is 13 amino acids. V gave up 6 bases and J gave up 8 bases, with 14 bases separating them.

This rearrangement joins TRBV9 to TRBJ1-2, with D possibly TRBD1 on 5 matching bases. V dropped 3 bases and J dropped 7 bases, with 10 bases sitting between them. Per the germline V gene, CDR1 is SGDLS and CDR2 is YYNGEE. The CDR3 consists of 12 residues. The CDR3 DNA reads as TGTGCCAGCAGCGCCCGACAGAGTGGCTACACCTTC. This sequence encodes CASSARQSGYTF.

The chain carries TRBV7-8 and TRBJ2-7; TRBD2 matches 7 bases. Per the germline V gene, CDR1 is SGHVS and CDR2 is FQNEAQ. This CDR3 spans 16 amino acids. Trimming at V came to 5 bases and at J to 1 base, leaving 11 bases not matched to a gene. The CDR3 region has the DNA TGTGCCAGCAGCGGAACGGCAGCGGGGCGATCCTACGAGCAGTACTTC. Translated: CASSGTAAGRSYEQYF.

The chain uses TRBV9 and TRBJ2-6; no definite D call. The V end was cut by 1 base, the J end by 1 base, with 18 bases between. This CDR3 is 19 amino acids long. Per the germline V gene, CDR1 is SGDLS and CDR2 is YYNGEE. This CDR3 reads CASSVYINREMSGANVLTF. CDR3 nucleotides: TGTGCCAGCAGCGTATATATAAACAGAGAGATGTCTGGGGCCAACGTCCTGACTTTC.

The rearrangement joins TRBV11-2 to TRBJ1-1; 8 bases match TRBD1. This CDR3 comprises 13 residues. Germline V gene sequence: CDR1 SGHAT, CDR2 FQNNGV. The V and J ends lost 5 bases and 5 bases, in that order; junction bases with no gene match: 4. The CDR3 DNA reads as TGTGCCAGCAGCCCGGACAGGGTAACTGAAGCTTTCTTT. This codes for CASSPDRVTEAFF.

The rearrangement joins TRBV30 to TRBJ1-5, with a weak D call TRBD1 (5 bases). CDR3 length equals 14 residues. V was clipped by 2 bases and J by 7 bases, with 15 bases between them. The germline V gene has CDR1 GTSNPN and CDR2 SVGIG (reference sequence). DNA of the CDR3: TGTGCCTGGAGTCCCGACTCAAGGGGCCAGCCCCAGCATTTT. Amino acids: CAWSPDSRGQPQHF. The entire variable domain, with the rest obtained from reference TRBV30 and TRBJ1-5, is as follows: SQTIHQWPATLVQPVGSPLSLECTVEGTSNPNLYWYRQAAGRGLQLLFYSVGIGQISSEVPQNLSASRPQDRQFILSSKKLLLSDSGFYLCAWSPDSRGQPQHFGDGTRLSIL.

CDR3 sequence reads: CASIPTGGSHNEQFF. In DNA form, the CDR3 reads TGTGCCAGTATACCAACAGGGGGCAGCCACAATGAGCAGTTCTTC. The J gene is TRBJ2-1, the V gene TRBV19; TRBD1 agrees at 9 bases. V lost 7 bases, J lost 5 bases, and 9 bases stayed unmatched. The CDR3 has 15 residues. Germline V gene sequence: CDR1 LNHDA, CDR2 SQIVND (reference sequence).

In its sample, this clone was seen once. The V gene is TRBV5-5, the J gene TRBJ2-7; D not resolved. Germline lookup yields CDR1 SGHKS and CDR2 YYEKEE (reference sequence). CDR3 length equals 13 residues. The germline V and J ends were trimmed by 0 bases and 5 bases, with 9 bases remaining between them. The CDR3 region is CASSLASEHEQYF. In nucleotides, the CDR3 is TGTGCCAGCAGCTTGGCGTCTGAGCACGAGCAGTACTTC.

The CDR3 loop is CASSLTSGGAGDTQYF. The CDR3 nucleotides read TGTGCCAGCAGCTTAACTAGCGGGGGGGCCGGAGATACGCAGTATTTT. The gene calls are TRBV7-3 and TRBJ2-3, with 11 bases fitting TRBD2. The CDR3 spans 16 residues. Germline CDR1 is SGHTA and CDR2 is FQGTGA. Trimming took 0 bases from V and 5 from J; bases not matched to a gene: 4. Full variable domain (missing parts from reference TRBV7-3 and TRBJ2-3): GAGVSQTPSNKVTEKGKYVELRCDPISGHTALYWYRQSLGQGPEFLIYFQGTGAADDSGLPNDRFFAVRPEGSVSTLKIQRTERGDSAVYLCASSLTSGGAGDTQYFGPGTRLTVL.

The chain uses TRBV7-9 and TRBJ2-3, with D perhaps matching TRBD1 (5 bases). The CDR3 is 15 amino acids. Germline CDR1 SEHNR, CDR2 FQNEAQ (reference sequence). Trimming shortened V by 4 bases and J by 0 bases, and 11 bases separated the two germline ends. CDR3 in amino acids: CASSSDRLSTDTQYF. CDR3 DNA sequence: TGTGCCAGCAGCTCCGACAGACTGAGCACAGATACGCAGTATTTT. The variable domain in full, completed from reference TRBV7-9 and TRBJ2-3, reads DTGVSQNPRHKITKRGQNVTFRCDPISEHNRLYWYRQTLGQGPEFLTYFQNEAQLEKSRLLSDRFSAERPKGSFSTLEIQRTEQGDSAMYLCASSSDRLSTDTQYFGPGTRLTVL.